This T cell receptor (beta chain) stems from a study of blood T cells in healthy people across ages. General study results and limits: Among T cells, TCR beta diversity per million cells dropped roughly linearly as age rose. Possibly confounding the expanded clonotype changes was the fact that donor CMV status was unknown.

CDR3 length equals 14 residues. Germline V gene data show CDR1 as WSHSY and CDR2 as SAAADI. The germline V and J ends were trimmed by 10 bases and 0 bases, with 13 bases remaining between them. Then a second PCR, running about 6 to 12 cycles, was carried out with a sample-barcoded 5' primer and a J-beta primer mix. A template-switch adaptor that had 12 random nucleotides put a tag on each cDNA molecule. MiXCR was run by TCRdb on the 5' RACE reads, yielding one entry per CDR3 protein. Of some 920,000 distinct CDR3 sequences in the sample, roughly half were seen once. Details on this clonotype: Its antigen is currently unknown.

This chain links TRBV10-2 with TRBJ1-3; D call uncertain. The receptor was isolated from a woman aged 60-75 years in good health. Input material: blood. CDR3 nucleotide sequence: TGCGCCACCTTGGGAGCAGCCTCTGGAAACACCATATATTTT. The encoded protein is CATLGAASGNTIYF.